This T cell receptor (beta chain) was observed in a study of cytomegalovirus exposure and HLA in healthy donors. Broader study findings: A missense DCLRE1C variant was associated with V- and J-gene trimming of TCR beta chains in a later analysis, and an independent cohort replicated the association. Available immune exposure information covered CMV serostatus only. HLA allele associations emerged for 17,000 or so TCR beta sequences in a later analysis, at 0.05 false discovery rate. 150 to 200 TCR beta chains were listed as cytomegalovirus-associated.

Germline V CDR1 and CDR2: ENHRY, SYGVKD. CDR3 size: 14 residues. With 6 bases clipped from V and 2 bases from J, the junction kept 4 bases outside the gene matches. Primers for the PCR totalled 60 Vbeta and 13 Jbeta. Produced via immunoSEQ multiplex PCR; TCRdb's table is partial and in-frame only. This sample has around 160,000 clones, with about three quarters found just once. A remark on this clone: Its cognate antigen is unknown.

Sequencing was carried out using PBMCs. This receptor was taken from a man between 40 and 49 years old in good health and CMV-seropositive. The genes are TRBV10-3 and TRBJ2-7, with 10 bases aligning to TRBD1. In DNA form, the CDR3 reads TGTGCCATCAGCGCCGGGACAGGGGCCTACGAGCAGTACTTC. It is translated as CAISAGTGAYEQYF.